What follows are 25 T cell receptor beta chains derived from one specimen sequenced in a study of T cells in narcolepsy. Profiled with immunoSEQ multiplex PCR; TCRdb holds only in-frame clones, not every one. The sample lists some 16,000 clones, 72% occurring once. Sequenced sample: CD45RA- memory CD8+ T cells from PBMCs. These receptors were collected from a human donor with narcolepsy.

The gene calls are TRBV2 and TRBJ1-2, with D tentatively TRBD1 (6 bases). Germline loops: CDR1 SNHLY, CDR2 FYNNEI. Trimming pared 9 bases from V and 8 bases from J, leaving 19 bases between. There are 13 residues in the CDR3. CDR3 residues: CASNRGVPKGYTF. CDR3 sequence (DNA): TGTGCCAGTAATAGGGGGGTACCCAAAGGCTACACCTTC.

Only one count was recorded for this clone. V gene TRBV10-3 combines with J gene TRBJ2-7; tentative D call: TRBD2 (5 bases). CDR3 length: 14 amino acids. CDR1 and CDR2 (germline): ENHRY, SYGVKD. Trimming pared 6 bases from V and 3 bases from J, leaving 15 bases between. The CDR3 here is CAISDEVGSYEQYF. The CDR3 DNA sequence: TGTGCCATCAGCGACGAGGTTGGGAGCTACGAGCAGTACTTC.

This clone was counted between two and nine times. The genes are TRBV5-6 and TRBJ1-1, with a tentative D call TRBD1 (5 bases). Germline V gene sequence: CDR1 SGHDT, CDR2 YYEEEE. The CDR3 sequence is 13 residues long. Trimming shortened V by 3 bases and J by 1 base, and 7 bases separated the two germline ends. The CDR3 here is CASSWQGNTEAFF. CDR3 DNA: TGTGCCAGCAGCTGGCAGGGGAACACTGAAGCTTTCTTT.

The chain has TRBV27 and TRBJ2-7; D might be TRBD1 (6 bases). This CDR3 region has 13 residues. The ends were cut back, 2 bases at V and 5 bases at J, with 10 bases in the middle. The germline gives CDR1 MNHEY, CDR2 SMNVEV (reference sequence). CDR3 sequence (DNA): TGTGCCAGCAGTTTAAACAGGGCGAACGAGCAGTACTTC. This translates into CASSLNRANEQYF.

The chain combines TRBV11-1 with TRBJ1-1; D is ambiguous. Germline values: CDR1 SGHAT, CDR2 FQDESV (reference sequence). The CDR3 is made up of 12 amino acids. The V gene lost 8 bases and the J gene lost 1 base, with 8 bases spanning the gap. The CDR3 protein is CASLSQNTEAFF. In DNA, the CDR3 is TGTGCCAGCCTCTCCCAGAACACTGAAGCTTTCTTT.

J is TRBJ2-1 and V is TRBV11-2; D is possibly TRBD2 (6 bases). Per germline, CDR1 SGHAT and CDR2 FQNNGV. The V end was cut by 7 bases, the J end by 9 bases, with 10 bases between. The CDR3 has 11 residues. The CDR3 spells CASNIGGEQFF. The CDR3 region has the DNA TGTGCCAGCAATATCGGGGGTGAGCAGTTCTTC.

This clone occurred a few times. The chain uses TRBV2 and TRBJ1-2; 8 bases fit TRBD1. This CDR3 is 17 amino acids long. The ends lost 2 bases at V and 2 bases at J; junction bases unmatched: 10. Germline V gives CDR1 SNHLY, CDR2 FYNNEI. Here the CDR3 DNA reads TGTGCCAGCAGTGAAATGGACAGGGTACTCCTGAACTATGGCTACACCTTC. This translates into CASSEMDRVLLNYGYTF.

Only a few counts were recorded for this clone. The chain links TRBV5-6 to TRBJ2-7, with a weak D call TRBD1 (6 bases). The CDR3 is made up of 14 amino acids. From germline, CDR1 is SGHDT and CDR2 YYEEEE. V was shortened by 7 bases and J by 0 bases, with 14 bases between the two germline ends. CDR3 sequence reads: CASSTQGSSYEQYF. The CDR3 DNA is TGTGCCAGCTCCACTCAGGGGTCCTCCTACGAGCAGTACTTC. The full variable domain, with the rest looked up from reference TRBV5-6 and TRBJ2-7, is DAGVTQSPTHLIKTRGQQVTLRCSPKSGHDTVSWYQQALGQGPQFIFQYYEEEERQRGNFPDRFSGHQFPNYSSELNVNALLLGDSALYLCASSTQGSSYEQYFGPGTRLTVT.

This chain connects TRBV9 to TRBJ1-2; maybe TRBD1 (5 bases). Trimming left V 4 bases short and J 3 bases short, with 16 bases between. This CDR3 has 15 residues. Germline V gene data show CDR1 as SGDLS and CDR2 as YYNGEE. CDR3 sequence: CASSSGPGFHYGYTF. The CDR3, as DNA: TGTGCCAGCAGCTCAGGCCCAGGGTTCCACTATGGCTACACCTTC.

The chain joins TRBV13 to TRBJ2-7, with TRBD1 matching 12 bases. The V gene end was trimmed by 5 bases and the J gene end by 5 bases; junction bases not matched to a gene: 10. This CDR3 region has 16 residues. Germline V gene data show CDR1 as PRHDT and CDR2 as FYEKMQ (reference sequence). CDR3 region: CASSRVSGTGGHEQYF. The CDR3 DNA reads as TGTGCCAGCAGCCGTGTCTCCGGGACAGGGGGCCACGAGCAGTACTTC.

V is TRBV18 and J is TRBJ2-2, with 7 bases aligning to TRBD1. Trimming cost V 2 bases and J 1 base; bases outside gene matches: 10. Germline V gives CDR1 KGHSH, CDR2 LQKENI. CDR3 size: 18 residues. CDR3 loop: CASSPSDRVSQNTGELFF. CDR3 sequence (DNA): TGTGCCAGCTCACCAAGTGACAGGGTCAGTCAGAACACCGGGGAGCTGTTTTTT.

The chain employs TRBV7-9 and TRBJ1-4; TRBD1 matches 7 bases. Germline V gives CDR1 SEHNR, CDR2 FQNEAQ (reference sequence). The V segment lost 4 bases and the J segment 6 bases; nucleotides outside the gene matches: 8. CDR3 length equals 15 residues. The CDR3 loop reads CASSYRQGSDEKLFF. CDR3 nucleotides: TGTGCCAGCAGCTACCGACAGGGCAGCGATGAAAAACTGTTTTTT.

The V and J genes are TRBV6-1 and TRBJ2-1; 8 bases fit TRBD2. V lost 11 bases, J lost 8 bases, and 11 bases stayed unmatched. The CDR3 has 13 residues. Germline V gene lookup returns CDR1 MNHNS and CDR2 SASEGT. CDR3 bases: TGTGCCGCCCGGGAGGGGGGTTACGATGAGCAGTTCTTC. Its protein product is CAAREGGYDEQFF.

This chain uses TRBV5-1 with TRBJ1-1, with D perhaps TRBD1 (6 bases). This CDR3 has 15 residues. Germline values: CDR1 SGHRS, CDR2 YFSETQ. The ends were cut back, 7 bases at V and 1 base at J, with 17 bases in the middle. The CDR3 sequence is CASGLAADRNTEAFF. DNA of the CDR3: TGCGCCAGCGGGTTGGCGGCGGACAGGAACACTGAAGCTTTCTTT.

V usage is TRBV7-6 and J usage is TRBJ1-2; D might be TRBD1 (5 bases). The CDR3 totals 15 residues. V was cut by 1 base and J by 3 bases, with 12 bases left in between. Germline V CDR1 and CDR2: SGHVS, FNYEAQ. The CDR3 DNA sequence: TGTGCCAGCAGCTTAGAGGCAGGACAACACTATGGCTACACCTTC. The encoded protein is CASSLEAGQHYGYTF.

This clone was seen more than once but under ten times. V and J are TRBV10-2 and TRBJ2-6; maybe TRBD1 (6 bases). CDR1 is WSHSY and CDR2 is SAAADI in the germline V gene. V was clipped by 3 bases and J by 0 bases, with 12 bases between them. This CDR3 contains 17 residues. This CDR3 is CASSDEGVGSGANVLTF. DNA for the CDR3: TGCGCCAGCAGTGATGAGGGGGTCGGCTCTGGGGCCAACGTCCTGACTTTC.

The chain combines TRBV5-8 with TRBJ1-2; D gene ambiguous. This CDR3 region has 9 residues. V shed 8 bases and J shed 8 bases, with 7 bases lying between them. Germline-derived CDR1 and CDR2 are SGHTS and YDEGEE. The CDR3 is CASPGGYTF. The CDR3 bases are TGTGCCAGTCCGGGCGGCTACACCTTC.

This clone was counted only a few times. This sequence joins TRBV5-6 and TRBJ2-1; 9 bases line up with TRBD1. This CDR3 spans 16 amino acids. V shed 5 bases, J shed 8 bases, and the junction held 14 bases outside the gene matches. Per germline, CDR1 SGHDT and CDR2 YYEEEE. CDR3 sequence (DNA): TGTGCCAGCAGATCCCTTATAGGACAGGGGACGGATGAGCAGTTCTTC. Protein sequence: CASRSLIGQGTDEQFF.

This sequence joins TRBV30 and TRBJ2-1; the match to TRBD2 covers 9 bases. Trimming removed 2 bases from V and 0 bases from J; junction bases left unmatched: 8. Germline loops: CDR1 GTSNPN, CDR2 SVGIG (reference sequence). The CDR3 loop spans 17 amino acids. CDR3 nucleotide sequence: TGTGCCTGGAGTCTAGCGGGAAACCCTCCCTCCTACAATGAGCAGTTCTTC. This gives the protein CAWSLAGNPPSYNEQFF.

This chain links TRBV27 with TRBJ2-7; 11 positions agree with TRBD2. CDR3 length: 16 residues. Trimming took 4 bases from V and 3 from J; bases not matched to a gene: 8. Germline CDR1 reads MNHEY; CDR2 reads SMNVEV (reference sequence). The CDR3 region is CASSSLLAGGFYEQYF. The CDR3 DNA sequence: TGTGCCAGCAGTTCCCTCCTAGCGGGGGGATTCTACGAGCAGTACTTC.

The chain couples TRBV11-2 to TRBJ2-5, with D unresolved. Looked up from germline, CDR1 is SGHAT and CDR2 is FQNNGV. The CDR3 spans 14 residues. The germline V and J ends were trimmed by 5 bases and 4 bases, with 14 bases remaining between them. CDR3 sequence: CASSRRAEAETQYF. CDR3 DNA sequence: TGTGCCAGCAGCCGCCGGGCCGAGGCAGAGACCCAGTACTTC.

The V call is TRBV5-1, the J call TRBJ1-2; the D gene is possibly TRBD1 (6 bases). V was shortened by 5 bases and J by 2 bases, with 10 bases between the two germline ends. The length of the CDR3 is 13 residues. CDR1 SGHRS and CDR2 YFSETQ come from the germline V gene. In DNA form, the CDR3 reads TGCGCCAGCAGGGGGGCCGCAAACTATGGCTACACCTTC. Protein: CASRGAANYGYTF.

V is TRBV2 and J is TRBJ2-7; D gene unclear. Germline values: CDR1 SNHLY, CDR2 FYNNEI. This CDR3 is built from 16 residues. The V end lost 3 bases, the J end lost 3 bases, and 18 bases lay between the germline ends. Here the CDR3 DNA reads TGTGCCAGCAGTGAGGTTCCTCGCATGGCGGACTACGAGCAGTACTTC. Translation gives CASSEVPRMADYEQYF.

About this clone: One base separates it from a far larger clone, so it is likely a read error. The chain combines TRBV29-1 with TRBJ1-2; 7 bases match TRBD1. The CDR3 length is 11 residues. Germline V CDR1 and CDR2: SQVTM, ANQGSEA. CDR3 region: CCGSGGYGYTF. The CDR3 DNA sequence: TGCTGCGGATCAGGGGGCTATGGCTACACCTTC.

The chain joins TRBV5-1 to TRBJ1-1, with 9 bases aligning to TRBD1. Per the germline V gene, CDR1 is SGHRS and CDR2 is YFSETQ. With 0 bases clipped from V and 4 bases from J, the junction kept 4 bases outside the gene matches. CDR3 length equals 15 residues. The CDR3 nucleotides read TGCGCCAGCAGCTTGGGACAGGGGGGAGGCACTGAAGCTTTCTTT. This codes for CASSLGQGGGTEAFF.